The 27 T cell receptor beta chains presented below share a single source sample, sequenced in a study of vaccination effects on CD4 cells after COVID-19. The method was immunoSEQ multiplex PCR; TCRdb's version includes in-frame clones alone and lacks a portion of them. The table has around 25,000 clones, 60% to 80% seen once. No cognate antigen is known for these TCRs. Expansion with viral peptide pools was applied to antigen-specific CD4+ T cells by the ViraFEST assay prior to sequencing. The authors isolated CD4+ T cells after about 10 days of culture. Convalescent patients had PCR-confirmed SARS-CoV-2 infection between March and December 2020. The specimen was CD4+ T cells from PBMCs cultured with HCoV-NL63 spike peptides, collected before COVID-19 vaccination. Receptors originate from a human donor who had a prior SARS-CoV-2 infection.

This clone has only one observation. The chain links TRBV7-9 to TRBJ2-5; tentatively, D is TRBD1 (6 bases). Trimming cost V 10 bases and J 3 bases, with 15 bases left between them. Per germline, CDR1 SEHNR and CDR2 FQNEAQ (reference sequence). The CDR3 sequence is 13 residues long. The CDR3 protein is CATGDWVKETQYF. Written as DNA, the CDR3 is TGTGCCACAGGGGATTGGGTTAAAGAGACCCAGTACTTC.

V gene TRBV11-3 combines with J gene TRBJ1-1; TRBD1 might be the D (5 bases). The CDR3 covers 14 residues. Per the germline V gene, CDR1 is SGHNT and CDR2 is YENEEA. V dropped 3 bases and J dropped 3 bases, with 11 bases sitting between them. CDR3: CASSFDSKYTEAFF. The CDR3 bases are TGTGCCAGCAGCTTCGACAGTAAATACACTGAAGCTTTCTTT.

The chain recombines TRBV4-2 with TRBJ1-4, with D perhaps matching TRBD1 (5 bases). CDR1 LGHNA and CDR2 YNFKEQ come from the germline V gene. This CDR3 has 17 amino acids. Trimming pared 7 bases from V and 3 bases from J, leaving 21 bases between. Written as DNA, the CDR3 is TGTGCCAGCACCCCAAGGGTAGGGACGGGGTCTAATGAAAAACTGTTTTTT. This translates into CASTPRVGTGSNEKLFF.

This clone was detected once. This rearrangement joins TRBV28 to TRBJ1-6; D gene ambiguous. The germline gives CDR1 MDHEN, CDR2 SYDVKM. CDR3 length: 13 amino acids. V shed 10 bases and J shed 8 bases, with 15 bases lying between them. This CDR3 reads CATLEFLDSPLHF. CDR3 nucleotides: TGTGCCACCCTTGAGTTTCTGGATTCACCCCTCCACTTT. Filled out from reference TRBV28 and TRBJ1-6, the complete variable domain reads DVKVTQSSRYLVKRTGEKVFLECVQDMDHENMFWYRQDPGLGLRLIYFSYDVKMKEKGDIPEGYSVSREKKERFSLILESASTNQTSMYLCATLEFLDSPLHFGNGTRLTVT.

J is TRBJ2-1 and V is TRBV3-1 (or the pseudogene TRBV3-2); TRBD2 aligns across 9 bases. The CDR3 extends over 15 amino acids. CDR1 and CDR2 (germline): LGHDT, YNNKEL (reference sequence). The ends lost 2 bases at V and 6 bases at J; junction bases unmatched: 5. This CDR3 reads CASSQPGTSFNEQFF. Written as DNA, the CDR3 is TGTGCCAGCAGCCAACCCGGGACTAGCTTCAATGAGCAGTTCTTC.

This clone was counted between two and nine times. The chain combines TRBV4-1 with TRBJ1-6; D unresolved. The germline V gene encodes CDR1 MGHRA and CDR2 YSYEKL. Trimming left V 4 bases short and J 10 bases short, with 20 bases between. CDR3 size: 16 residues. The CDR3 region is CASSPSPNGGPSPLHF. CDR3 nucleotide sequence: TGCGCCAGCAGCCCGAGTCCAAACGGAGGACCATCACCCCTCCACTTT.

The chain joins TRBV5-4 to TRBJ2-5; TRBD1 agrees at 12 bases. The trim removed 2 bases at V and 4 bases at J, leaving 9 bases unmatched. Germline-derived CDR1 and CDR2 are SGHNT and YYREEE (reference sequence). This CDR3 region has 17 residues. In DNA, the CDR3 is TGTGCCAGCAGCTTCGGGACAGGGGGCGCGGGGCTAGAGACCCAGTACTTC. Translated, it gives CASSFGTGGAGLETQYF.

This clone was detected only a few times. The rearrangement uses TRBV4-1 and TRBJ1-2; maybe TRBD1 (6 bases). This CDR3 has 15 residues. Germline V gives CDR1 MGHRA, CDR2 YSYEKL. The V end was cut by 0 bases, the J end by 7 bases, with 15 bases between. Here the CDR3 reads CASSQDQQGGVGYTF. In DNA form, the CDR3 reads TGCGCCAGCAGCCAAGATCAGCAAGGGGGGGTTGGCTACACCTTC.

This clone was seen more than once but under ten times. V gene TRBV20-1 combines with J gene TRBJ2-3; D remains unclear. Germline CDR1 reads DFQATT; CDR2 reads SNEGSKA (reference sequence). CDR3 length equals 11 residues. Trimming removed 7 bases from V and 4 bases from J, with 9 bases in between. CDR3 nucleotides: TGCAGTGTAAGGGTCGCAGATACGCAGTATTTT. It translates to CSVRVADTQYF.

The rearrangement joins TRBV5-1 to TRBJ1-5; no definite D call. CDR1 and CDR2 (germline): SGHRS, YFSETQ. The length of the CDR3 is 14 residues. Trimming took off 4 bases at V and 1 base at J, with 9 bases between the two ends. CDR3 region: CASSPDTSNQPQHF. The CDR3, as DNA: TGCGCCAGCAGCCCCGACACGAGCAATCAGCCCCAGCATTTT.

The CDR3 spells CASSPTGLAGREQYF. As DNA, the CDR3 is TGTGCCAGCAGTCCAACCGGACTAGCGGGGCGCGAGCAGTACTTC. This sequence joins TRBV6-5 and TRBJ2-7, with TRBD2 matching 12 bases. The V and J ends lost 5 bases and 6 bases, in that order; junction bases with no gene match: 8. Germline loops: CDR1 MNHEY, CDR2 SVGAGI. This CDR3 is built from 15 residues.

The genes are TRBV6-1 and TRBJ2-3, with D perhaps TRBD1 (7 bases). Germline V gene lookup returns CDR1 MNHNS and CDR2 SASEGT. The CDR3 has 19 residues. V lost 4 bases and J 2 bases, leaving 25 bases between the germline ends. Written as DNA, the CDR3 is TGTGCCAGCAGTGGGGCAGGGGGGCCGAACCCCCTTAACACAGATACGCAGTATTTT. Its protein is CASSGAGGPNPLNTDTQYF.

CDR3 protein: CASSIGPNRASGSPPEQFF. In DNA form, the CDR3 reads TGTGCCAGTAGTATCGGGCCAAATCGGGCTAGCGGGAGCCCCCCTGAGCAGTTCTTC. The chain combines TRBV19 with TRBJ2-1; 10 bases align to TRBD2. The J segment lost 9 bases and the V segment lost 3 bases, leaving 20 bases of the junction unmatched. Germline V gives CDR1 LNHDA, CDR2 SQIVND (reference sequence). The CDR3 is 19 residues long. Full variable domain (missing parts from reference TRBV19 and TRBJ2-1): DGGITQSPKYLFRKEGQNVTLSCEQNLNHDAMYWYRQDPGQGLRLIYYSQIVNDFQKGDIAEGYSVSREKKESFPLTVTSAQKNPTAFYLCASSIGPNRASGSPPEQFFGPGTRLTVL.

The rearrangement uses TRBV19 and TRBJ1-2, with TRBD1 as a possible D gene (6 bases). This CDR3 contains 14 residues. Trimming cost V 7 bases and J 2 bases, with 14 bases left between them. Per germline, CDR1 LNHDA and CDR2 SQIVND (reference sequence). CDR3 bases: TGTGCCAGTAATTATGGGGGCTCCAACTATGGCTACACCTTC. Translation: CASNYGGSNYGYTF.

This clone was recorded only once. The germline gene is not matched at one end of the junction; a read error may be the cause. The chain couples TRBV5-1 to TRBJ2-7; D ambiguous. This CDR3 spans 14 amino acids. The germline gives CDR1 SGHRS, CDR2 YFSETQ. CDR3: CASSLSRVSDEQYF. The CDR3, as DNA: TGCGCCAGCAGCTTGTCCCGCGTCTCCGACGAGCAGTACTTC.

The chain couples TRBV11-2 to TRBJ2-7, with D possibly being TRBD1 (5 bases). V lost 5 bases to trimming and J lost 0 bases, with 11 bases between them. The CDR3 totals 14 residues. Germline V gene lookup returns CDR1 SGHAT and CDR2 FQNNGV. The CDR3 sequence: CASSPRQSSYEQYF. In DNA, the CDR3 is TGTGCCAGCAGCCCGAGACAGAGCTCCTACGAGCAGTACTTC. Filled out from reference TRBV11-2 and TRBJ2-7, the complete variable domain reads EAGVAQSPRYKIIEKRQSVAFWCNPISGHATLYWYQQILGQGPKLLIQFQNNGVVDDSQLPKDRFSAERLKGVDSTLKIQPAKLEDSAVYLCASSPRQSSYEQYFGPGTRLTVT.

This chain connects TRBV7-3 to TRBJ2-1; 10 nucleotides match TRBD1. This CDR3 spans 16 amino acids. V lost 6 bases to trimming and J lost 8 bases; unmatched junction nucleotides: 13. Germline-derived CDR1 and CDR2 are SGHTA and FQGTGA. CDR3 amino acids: CASRKPRGQGMDEQFF. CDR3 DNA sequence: TGTGCCAGCAGGAAACCGCGGGGACAGGGGATGGATGAGCAGTTCTTC. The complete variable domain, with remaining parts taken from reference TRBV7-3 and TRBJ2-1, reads GAGVSQTPSNKVTEKGKYVELRCDPISGHTALYWYRQSLGQGPEFLIYFQGTGAADDSGLPNDRFFAVRPEGSVSTLKIQRTERGDSAVYLCASRKPRGQGMDEQFFGPGTRLTVL.

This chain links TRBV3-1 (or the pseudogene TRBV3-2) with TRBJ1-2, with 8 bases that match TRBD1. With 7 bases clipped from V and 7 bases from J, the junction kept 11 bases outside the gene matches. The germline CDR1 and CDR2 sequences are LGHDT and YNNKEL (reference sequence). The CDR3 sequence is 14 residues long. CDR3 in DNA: TGTGCCAGCACCTCCGAGGATACAGGGGGTGGCTACACCTTC. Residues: CASTSEDTGGGYTF.

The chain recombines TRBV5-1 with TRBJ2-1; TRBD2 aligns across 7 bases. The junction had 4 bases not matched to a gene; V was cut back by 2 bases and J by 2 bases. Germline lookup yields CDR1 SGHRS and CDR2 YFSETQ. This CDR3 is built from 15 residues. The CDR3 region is CASSLASGTYNEQFF. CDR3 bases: TGCGCCAGCAGCTTAGCTAGCGGCACCTACAATGAGCAGTTCTTC.

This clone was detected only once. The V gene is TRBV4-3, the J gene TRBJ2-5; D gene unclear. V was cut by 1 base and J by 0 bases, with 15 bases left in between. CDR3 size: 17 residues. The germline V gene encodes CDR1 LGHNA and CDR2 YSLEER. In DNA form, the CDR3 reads TGCGCCAGCAGCCAAGTCCCACCCGGCTTGTACCAAGAGACCCAGTACTTC. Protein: CASSQVPPGLYQETQYF.

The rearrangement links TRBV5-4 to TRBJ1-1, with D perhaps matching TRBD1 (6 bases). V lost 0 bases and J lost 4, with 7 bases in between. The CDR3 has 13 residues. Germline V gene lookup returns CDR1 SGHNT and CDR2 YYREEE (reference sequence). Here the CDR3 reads CASSLGGGTEAFF. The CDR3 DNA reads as TGTGCCAGCAGCTTGGGAGGGGGCACTGAAGCTTTCTTT.

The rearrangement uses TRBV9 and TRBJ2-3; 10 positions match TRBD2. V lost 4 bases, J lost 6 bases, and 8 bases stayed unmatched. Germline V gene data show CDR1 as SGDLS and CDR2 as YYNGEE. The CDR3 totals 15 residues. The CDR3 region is CASSPSGGGSDTQYF. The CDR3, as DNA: TGTGCCAGCAGCCCCAGCGGGGGGGGTTCGGATACGCAGTATTTT.

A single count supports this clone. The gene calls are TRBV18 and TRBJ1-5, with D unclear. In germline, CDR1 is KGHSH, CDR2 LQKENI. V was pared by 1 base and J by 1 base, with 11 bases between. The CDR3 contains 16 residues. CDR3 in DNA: TGTGCCAGCTCACCACTATCTCCCGAGAGCAATCAGCCCCAGCATTTT. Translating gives CASSPLSPESNQPQHF.

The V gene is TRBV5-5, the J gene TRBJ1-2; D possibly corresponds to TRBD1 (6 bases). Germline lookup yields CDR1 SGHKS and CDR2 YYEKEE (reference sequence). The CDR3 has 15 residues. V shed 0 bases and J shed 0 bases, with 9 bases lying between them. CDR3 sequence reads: CASSLETGTNYGYTF. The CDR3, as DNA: TGTGCCAGCAGCTTGGAAACAGGGACTAACTATGGCTACACCTTC.

As DNA, the CDR3 is TGTGCCAGCAGCTTGGATGCGGGAGGTAGCAATGAGCAGTTCTTC. Residues: CASSLDAGGSNEQFF. The chain employs TRBV5-4 and TRBJ2-1; 8 nucleotides agree with TRBD2. CDR1 and CDR2 from the germline V gene are SGHNT and YYREEE (reference sequence). V shed 0 bases and J 6 bases; nucleotides not matched to a gene: 5. There are 15 residues in the CDR3.

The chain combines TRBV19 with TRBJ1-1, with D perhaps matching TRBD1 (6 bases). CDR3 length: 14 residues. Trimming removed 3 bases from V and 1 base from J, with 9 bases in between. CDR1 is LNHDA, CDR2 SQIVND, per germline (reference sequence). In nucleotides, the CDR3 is TGTGCCAGTAGTATCACAGGGAAGAACACTGAAGCTTTCTTT. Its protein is CASSITGKNTEAFF.

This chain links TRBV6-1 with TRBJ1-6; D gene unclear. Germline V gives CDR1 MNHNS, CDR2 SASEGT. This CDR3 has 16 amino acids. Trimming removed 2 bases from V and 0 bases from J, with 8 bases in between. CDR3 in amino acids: CASSERESSYNSPLHF. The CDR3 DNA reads TGTGCCAGCAGTGAAAGGGAGAGCTCCTATAATTCACCCCTCCACTTT.